This TCR beta chain comes out of a study of shared clonotypes between healthy human individuals. V was shortened by 7 bases and J by 8 bases, with 21 bases between the two germline ends. The CDR3 is 14 amino acids. Germline V gene data show CDR1 as SGHRS and CDR2 as YFSETQ. Method: immunoSEQ multiplex PCR; TCRdb's copy keeps in-frame clones and lacks some. The table lists about 990,000 clones, 75% to 85% of them singletons. The chain couples TRBV5-1 to TRBJ1-2; TRBD1 might be the D (6 bases). The sample comprised memory CD4+ T cells from PBMCs. This sample's subset: CD45RA-negative fraction. This TCR came from a man between 18 and 29 years old in good health. Some clones in this sample may be carry-over from other donors' samples. The CDR3 DNA reads as TGCGCCAGCGCCCGCGATCAGGGGTTGGGCGGCTACACCTTC. It specifies CASARDQGLGGYTF. Together with reference TRBV5-1 and TRBJ1-2, the CDR3 gives the full variable domain: KAGVTQTPRYLIKTRGQQVTLSCSPISGHRSVSWYQQTPGQGLQFLFEYFSETQRNKGNFPGRFSGRQFSNSRSEMNVSTLELGDSALYLCASARDQGLGGYTFGSGTRLTVV.